These 15 T cell receptor beta chains came from one sample sequenced in a study of blood T cells in healthy people across ages. For the second PCR, which ran for about 6 to 11 cycles, a sample-barcoded 5' primer and a J-beta primer mix were used. Via MiXCR, TCRdb re-called the 5' RACE reads, giving one row per CDR3 protein. The table lists about 780,000 distinct CDR3 sequences, about 42% of them singletons. The sequenced material came from blood. All receptors come from a man at least 80 years old in good health.

This clonotype has only one observation. A clone one base away is much larger, so this may be a read error. The chain carries TRBV24-1 and TRBJ2-1, with 10 bases that match TRBD2. The CDR3 sequence is 16 residues long. CDR1 is KGHDR and CDR2 is SFDVKD in the germline V gene. CDR3 nucleotide sequence: TGTGCCACCAGTGACCCCAGCGGGAGGGCCATAAATGGGCAGTTCTTC. The encoded protein is CATSDPSGRAINGQFF.

The rearrangement links TRBV29-1 to TRBJ2-3; 8 bases fit TRBD2. The germline CDR1 and CDR2 sequences are SQVTM and ANQGSEA. This CDR3 spans 14 amino acids. After removal of 3 bases from V and 4 bases from J, the junction contained 6 bases not matched to a gene. CDR3 amino acids: CSVEEREFSDTQYF. The DNA for the CDR3 is TGCAGCGTTGAGGAGCGGGAGTTCTCAGATACGCAGTATTTT.

The chain uses TRBV30 and TRBJ1-1; 9 bases map to TRBD1. Trimming removed 5 bases from V and 4 bases from J; junction bases left unmatched: 5. The germline CDR1 and CDR2 sequences are GTSNPN and SVGIG (reference sequence). The CDR3 covers 13 residues. CDR3 in amino acids: CAWGGQGVTEAFF. CDR3 DNA: TGTGCCTGGGGGGGACAGGGTGTCACTGAAGCTTTCTTT.

The rearrangement links TRBV5-1 to TRBJ2-3, with D perhaps matching TRBD2 (6 bases). Trimming removed 4 bases at V and 4 bases at J, with 13 bases between. Germline CDR1 SGHRS, CDR2 YFSETQ. The CDR3 loop spans 14 amino acids. CDR3: CASSNGGPADTQYF. Written as DNA, the CDR3 is TGCGCCAGCAGCAACGGAGGGCCCGCAGATACGCAGTATTTT.

This clonotype was counted a few times. The chain joins TRBV7-2 to TRBJ1-4; weak D call: TRBD1 (5 bases). V gave up 2 bases and J gave up 1 base, with 11 bases separating them. Germline-derived CDR1 and CDR2 are SGHTA and FQGNSA. The CDR3 has 16 residues. For the CDR3, the DNA is TGTGCCAGCAGCTTACTAGGGGCAGGAACTAATGAAAAACTGTTTTTT. Amino acids: CASSLLGAGTNEKLFF.

The chain is built from TRBV20-1 and TRBJ1-2; D might be TRBD1 (5 bases). CDR3 length: 14 residues. The V gene lost 5 bases and the J gene lost 0 bases, with 13 bases spanning the gap. CDR1 DFQATT and CDR2 SNEGSKA come from the germline V gene (reference sequence). The CDR3 sequence is CSAPGRPANYGYTF. The CDR3 DNA sequence: TGCAGTGCTCCGGGACGGCCAGCTAACTATGGCTACACCTTC.

This clonotype has just a few counts. V and J are TRBV19 and TRBJ2-4, with 9 positions matching TRBD2. The J call is doubtful: the DNA matches TRBJ2-7 better. Germline V CDR1 and CDR2: LNHDA, SQIVND (reference sequence). This CDR3 spans 16 amino acids. The chain's CDR3 is CASSNAGGPSRYEQYF. DNA for the CDR3: TGTGCCAGTAGTAATGCGGGAGGGCCGAGTCGTTACGAGCAGTACTTC.

CDR3 sequence reads: CASSEGRSREQYF. The CDR3 nucleotides read TGTGCCAGCAGTGAAGGCAGGTCCAGGGAGCAGTACTTC. This chain joins TRBV2 and TRBJ2-7; no firm D call. This CDR3 spans 13 amino acids. V lost 1 base and J 7 bases, leaving 11 bases between the germline ends. The germline gives CDR1 SNHLY, CDR2 FYNNEI.

This chain connects TRBV2 to TRBJ1-2; a weak D match, TRBD1 (6 bases). V was pared by 7 bases and J by 4 bases, with 22 bases between. Germline V gene data show CDR1 as SNHLY and CDR2 as FYNNEI. The CDR3 covers 16 residues. Here the CDR3 DNA reads TGTGCCAGCAATCCGGGAAGGGGAGGCAGGGGCTATGGCTACACCTTC. This encodes CASNPGRGGRGYGYTF.

The gene calls are TRBV27 and TRBJ2-7, with D perhaps assigned TRBD1 or TRBD2 (5 bases each). Germline-derived CDR1 and CDR2 are MNHEY and SMNVEV (reference sequence). Trimming stripped 8 bases from V and 5 bases from J, with 16 bases between. This CDR3 is built from 13 residues. The CDR3 sequence is CASVKNPGHEQYF. The CDR3 DNA follows: TGTGCCAGCGTAAAAAATCCGGGACACGAGCAGTACTTC.

The chain has TRBV29-1 and TRBJ1-5, with D uncertain. V gave up 7 bases and J gave up 7 bases, with 14 bases separating them. In germline, CDR1 is SQVTM, CDR2 ANQGSEA. The CDR3 runs 12 residues. In DNA form, the CDR3 reads TGCAGCGCCTCGGTTAACGGCCAGCCCCAGCATTTT. This codes for CSASVNGQPQHF.

The sample holds one count of this clonotype. This rearrangement joins TRBV11-1 to TRBJ2-5; D possibly uses TRBD1 or TRBD2 (6 bases each). Germline CDR1 reads SGHAT; CDR2 reads FQDESV (reference sequence). V lost 5 bases and J 5 bases, leaving 18 bases between the germline ends. The CDR3 spans 15 residues. CDR3 nucleotide sequence: TGTGCCAGCAGCCCATCAGACGGGGGACACGAGACCCAGTACTTC. This translates into CASSPSDGGHETQYF. Drawing the rest from reference TRBV11-1 and TRBJ2-5, the complete variable domain is EAEVAQSPRYKITEKSQAVAFWCDPISGHATLYWYRQILGQGPELLVQFQDESVVDDSQLPKDRFSAERLKGVDSTLKIQPAELGDSAMYLCASSPSDGGHETQYFGPGTRLLVL.

This sequence joins TRBV11-3 and TRBJ2-7, with 9 bases that match TRBD2. In germline, CDR1 is SGHNT, CDR2 YENEEA. This CDR3 spans 16 amino acids. Trimming took 5 bases from V and 3 from J; bases not matched to a gene: 11. The CDR3 loop reads CASSGRLAEGFYEQYF. CDR3 in DNA: TGTGCCAGCAGCGGACGACTAGCGGAGGGTTTCTACGAGCAGTACTTC.

The chain recombines TRBV12-3 or TRBV12-4 with TRBJ2-1, with 14 bases identical to TRBD2. V was clipped by 5 bases and J by 7 bases; unmatched bases: 19. The CDR3 length is 20 residues. The CDR3 DNA sequence: TGTGCCAGCAGTGGGTCCGGGACTAGCGGGAGTTGGGGCCGGGGGAATGAGCAGTTCTTC. Translating it yields CASSGSGTSGSWGRGNEQFF.

The chain links TRBV6-4 to TRBJ2-3, with TRBD1 matching over 8 bases. The trim removed 6 bases at V and 4 bases at J, leaving 12 bases unmatched. CDR3 size: 16 residues. Germline loops: CDR1 MRHNA, CDR2 SNTAGT. DNA of the CDR3: TGTGCCAGCAGCCAATACGGACAGGGAGACGCAGATACGCAGTATTTT. Translated: CASSQYGQGDADTQYF.